This is a list of T cell receptor beta chains from one sample in a study of T-cell memory formation after mild COVID-19. TCRdb fed the 5' RACE reads into MiXCR, producing one record per CDR3 protein. The sample consists of roughly 50,000 distinct CDR3 sequences, more than 9% of them appearing once. The specimen was PBMCs or a T cell subset sorted from them (not recorded which). All receptors come from a man between 18 and 29 years old who had mild COVID-19 (a few samples of this study predate the infection). Cell type and time point are not known. Each CDR3 is given without its conserved first and last residue. Each record gives: V gene, J gene, CDR3 protein.

V: TRBV4-1; J: TRBJ2-7; CDR3: ASSQDFLKSYEQY
V: TRBV20-1; J: TRBJ2-1; CDR3: SAGYRGKQF
V: TRBV11-2; J: TRBJ2-1; CDR3: ASSTDRGNEQF
V: TRBV5-1; J: TRBJ1-1; CDR3: ASSFGGQPMNTEAF
V: TRBV10-2; J: TRBJ2-7; CDR3: ASTRDRAYEQY
V: TRBV29-1; J: TRBJ1-2; CDR3: SVQENYGYT
V: TRBV19; J: TRBJ2-5; CDR3: ASSDPGTEETQY
V: TRBV9; J: TRBJ2-5; CDR3: ASSVGVSQETQY
V: TRBV10-3; J: TRBJ2-3; CDR3: ASTSGADTQY
V: TRBV5-5; J: TRBJ2-3; CDR3: ASSLTGPHTDTQY
V: TRBV9; J: TRBJ2-2; CDR3: ASTRAETVNTGELF
V: TRBV4-2; J: TRBJ2-5; CDR3: ASSQLASAGGGETQY
V: TRBV2; J: TRBJ2-7; CDR3: ASSETYEQY
V: TRBV7-6; J: TRBJ2-5; CDR3: ASRWDSGGQETQY
V: TRBV7-2; J: TRBJ2-3; CDR3: ASSLGLAVDTQY
V: TRBV18; J: TRBJ2-2; CDR3: ASSEYTNTGELF
V: TRBV3-1; J: TRBJ2-5; CDR3: ASSQPMGGETQY
V: TRBV7-2; J: TRBJ1-2; CDR3: ASSFGRPDGYT
V: TRBV28; J: TRBJ1-2; CDR3: ASSQVLGAHGYT
V: TRBV5-1; J: TRBJ2-5; CDR3: ASSLGPSGGTETQY
V: TRBV20-1; J: TRBJ2-5; CDR3: SASSAGKETQY
V: TRBV9; J: TRBJ2-1; CDR3: ASSVGPGDEQF
V: TRBV3-1; J: TRBJ2-6; CDR3: ASSQGSGANVLT
V: TRBV5-1; J: TRBJ2-1; CDR3: ASSLEQGHNEQF
V: TRBV12-3/TRBV12-4; J: TRBJ2-6; CDR3: ASSWGSSGANVLT
V: TRBV7-8; J: TRBJ2-7; CDR3: ASSFPGTGRNEQY
V: TRBV7-9; J: TRBJ1-1; CDR3: ASSLAMANTEAF
V: TRBV6-1; J: TRBJ2-3; CDR3: ASSIGGDTQY
V: TRBV4-1; J: TRBJ1-1; CDR3: ASAPGTVNTEAF
V: TRBV10-3; J: TRBJ2-1; CDR3: AISGAGTSIVGNEQF
V: TRBV5-1; J: TRBJ1-4; CDR3: ASTDNAGEKLF
V: TRBV4-1; J: TRBJ2-3; CDR3: ASSLLRRQFTQY
V: TRBV19; J: TRBJ2-6; CDR3: ASSRPVSGANVLT
V: TRBV7-9; J: TRBJ1-5; CDR3: ASSLAGTPQPQH
V: TRBV19; J: TRBJ1-5; CDR3: ASSIEDQPQH
V: TRBV4-1; J: TRBJ1-5; CDR3: ASSQDQGSNQPQH
V: TRBV7-2; J: TRBJ2-5; CDR3: ASSFGGGAGETQY
V: TRBV5-1; J: TRBJ2-3; CDR3: ASATSGDFTDTQY
V: TRBV5-8; J: TRBJ2-1; CDR3: ASSLGPGLAKLEQF
V: TRBV5-1; J: TRBJ2-2; CDR3: ASLSFGGGTGELF
V: TRBV29-1; J: TRBJ2-1; CDR3: SVASGPKEQF
V: TRBV20-1; J: TRBJ1-2; CDR3: SAPLPTGLQDEGYT
V: TRBV7-2; J: TRBJ2-7; CDR3: ASSLALGAYEQY
V: TRBV20-1; J: TRBJ1-2; CDR3: SAPTPRQGASGGYT
V: TRBV6-5; J: TRBJ2-7; CDR3: ASSYSSGKLYEQY
V: TRBV7-9; J: TRBJ2-3; CDR3: ASSLVDVDTQY
V: TRBV9; J: TRBJ2-3; CDR3: ASSVWGETDTQY
V: TRBV7-9; J: TRBJ2-1; CDR3: ASSFRGSSYNEQF
V: TRBV6-8; J: TRBJ1-2; CDR3: ASSVYGYT
V: TRBV20-1; J: TRBJ2-5; CDR3: SLRAGLAVKETQY